The 9 T cell receptor beta chains below come from one sample, sequenced in a study of cytomegalovirus exposure and HLA in healthy donors. It was with 60 Vbeta and 13 Jbeta primers that the PCR ran. The protocol was immunoSEQ multiplex PCR, while the TCRdb copy is restricted to in-frame clones and leaves out a portion. Found here are about 94,000 clones, approximately 79% of them singletons; the top ten hold approximately 3.6%. Sequenced sample: PBMCs. These receptors all stem from a middle-aged woman in good health and CMV-seronegative.

The chain is built from TRBV15 and TRBJ2-3; 9 bases match TRBD2. With V trimmed by 0 bases and J by 6 bases, 7 bases remained unmatched. Germline V gene lookup returns CDR1 LNHNV and CDR2 YYDKDF (reference sequence). The CDR3 runs to 16 residues. The CDR3 sequence: CATSRDGLAGLDTQYF. CDR3 DNA sequence: TGTGCCACCAGCAGAGATGGGCTAGCGGGATTGGATACGCAGTATTTT.

This chain links TRBV19 with TRBJ1-4; 8 bases align to TRBD1. Germline V gene sequence: CDR1 LNHDA, CDR2 SQIVND (reference sequence). This CDR3 has 15 residues. V shed 8 bases, J shed 8 bases, and the junction held 13 bases outside the gene matches. As DNA, the CDR3 is TGTGCCAGTCAGAGACAGGGGCCCCAATACGAAAAACTGTTTTTT. Protein product: CASQRQGPQYEKLFF.

This clone came up once. This chain joins TRBV11-2 and TRBJ2-2; D remains ambiguous. This CDR3 has 14 amino acids. V lost 5 bases, J lost 5 bases, and 12 bases lay in between. Germline CDR1 reads SGHAT; CDR2 reads FQNNGV. The CDR3 spells CASSPPFGTGELFF. The CDR3 DNA is TGTGCCAGCAGCCCCCCTTTCGGGACCGGGGAGCTGTTTTTT.

The chain carries TRBV4-2 and TRBJ2-3; 8 bases line up with TRBD2. CDR3 length: 17 residues. Looked up from germline, CDR1 is LGHNA and CDR2 is YNFKEQ. The ends lost 0 bases at V and 6 bases at J; junction bases unmatched: 11. As DNA, the CDR3 is TGTGCCAGCAGCCAAGAGGACGGGGGGGCAGCAATGGATACGCAGTATTTT. Its translation is CASSQEDGGAAMDTQYF.

The chain's CDR3 is CASSSGGQGKLFF. The CDR3 nucleotides read TGTGCCAGCAGTTCGGGGGGACAGGGAAAACTGTTTTTT. This chain joins TRBV27 and TRBJ1-4, with 9 nucleotides matching TRBD1. The CDR3 is made up of 13 amino acids. The J segment lost 10 bases and the V segment lost 4 bases, leaving 4 bases of the junction unmatched. CDR1 is MNHEY, CDR2 SMNVEV, per germline (reference sequence).

The rearrangement links TRBV28 to TRBJ1-1; D gene unclear. Per germline, CDR1 MDHEN and CDR2 SYDVKM. The CDR3 runs 14 residues. V was shortened by 3 bases and J by 3 bases, with 11 bases between the two germline ends. The CDR3, as DNA: TGTGCCAGCAGTTTTGGCGGGTTTTACACTGAAGCTTTCTTT. Amino acids: CASSFGGFYTEAFF.

Of note for this clone: At one end the junction does not follow the germline gene, possibly because of a read error. The V call is TRBV7-9, the J call TRBJ2-4; D possibly corresponds to TRBD2 (5 bases). Per the germline V gene, CDR1 is SEHNR and CDR2 is FQNEAQ (reference sequence). CDR3 length equals 16 residues. CDR3 region: CSSSFQVTGDKNIQYF. CDR3 in DNA: TGTTCCAGCAGCTTTCAAGTAACCGGGGATAAAAACATTCAGTACTTC.

The V gene is TRBV5-1, the J gene TRBJ2-1; 11 bases fit TRBD1. Losses at the gene ends were 0 bases for V and 9 bases for J; bases not matched to a gene: 8. Germline CDR1 reads SGHRS; CDR2 reads YFSETQ. The CDR3 is 16 amino acids. The CDR3 coding sequence is TGCGCCAGCAGCTTGGGCGAGGACAGGGGGCGGGTTGAGCAGTTCTTC. It encodes CASSLGEDRGRVEQFF.

The chain uses TRBV6-1 and TRBJ2-7, with D possibly being TRBD2 (5 bases). Deletions cut 2 bases from V and 7 bases from J, with 9 bases between. The germline V gene has CDR1 MNHNS and CDR2 SASEGT. CDR3 length: 12 residues. CDR3 region: CASSESPGEQYF. CDR3 sequence (DNA): TGTGCCAGCAGTGAAAGTCCGGGAGAGCAGTACTTC.